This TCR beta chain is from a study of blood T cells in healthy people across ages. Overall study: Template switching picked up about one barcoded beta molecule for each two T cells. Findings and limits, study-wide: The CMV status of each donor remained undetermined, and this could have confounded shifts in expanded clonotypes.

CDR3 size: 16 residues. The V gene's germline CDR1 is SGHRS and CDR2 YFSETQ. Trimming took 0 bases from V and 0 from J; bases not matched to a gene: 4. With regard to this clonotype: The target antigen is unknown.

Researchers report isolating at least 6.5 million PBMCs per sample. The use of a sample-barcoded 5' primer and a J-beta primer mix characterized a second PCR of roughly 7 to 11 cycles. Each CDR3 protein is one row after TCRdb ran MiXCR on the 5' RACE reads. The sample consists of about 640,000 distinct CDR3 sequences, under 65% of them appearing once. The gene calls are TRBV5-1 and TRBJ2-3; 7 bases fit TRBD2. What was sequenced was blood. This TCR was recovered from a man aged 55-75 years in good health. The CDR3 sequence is CASSLGLARSTDTQYF. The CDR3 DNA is TGCGCCAGCAGCTTGGGACTAGCCCGTAGCACAGATACGCAGTATTTT. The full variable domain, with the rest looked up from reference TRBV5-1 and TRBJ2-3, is KAGVTQTPRYLIKTRGQQVTLSCSPISGHRSVSWYQQTPGQGLQFLFEYFSETQRNKGNFPGRFSGRQFSNSRSEMNVSTLELGDSALYLCASSLGLARSTDTQYFGPGTRLTVL.